This T cell receptor beta chain was observed in a study of cytomegalovirus exposure and HLA in healthy donors (dated by TCRdb to 2015 to 2018). Regarding the study in general: The roughly 670 repertoires of the first cohort and the 120 or so validation repertoires were produced on the same platform, according to a later analysis. The aim of the study was to test whether cataloging public T cell receptors could identify signatures of past pathogen exposure. In addition to the first cohort of 500 to 850 subjects, a separate validation cohort of approximately 130 different subjects was used. To predict cytomegalovirus infection status, the study combined high-throughput TCR immunosequencing, statistical association of individual TCRs with disease status, and machine learning. Broader findings and caveats from the paper: Cytomegalovirus status was reported to be diagnosed by the classifier with high specificity and sensitivity in both the original and validation cohorts. A total of fewer than 200 TCR beta chains were listed by the study as associated with cytomegalovirus. Most TCR sequences were observed very rarely across donors, whereas some public TCRs were present in many individuals. A later analysis lacked HLA typing for the validation cohort, so it scored co-occurrence in that cohort across all 120 repertoires. According to the authors, the approach could potentially be generalized to other disease states and immunological phenotypes. In vitro tests confirmed that a few of the cytomegalovirus-associated TCR beta chains recognize cytomegalovirus antigens. Of the cluster scores, around 95% were above 0 in a later analysis, which found that TCRs clustered in the first cohort also tended to co-occur in the 95 to 150 validation repertoires.

The CDR1 and CDR2 encoded by the germline V gene are SGHRS and YFSETQ. V is pruned by 6 bases and J by 1 base, leaving 2 bases of the junction without a gene match. From the cysteine up to the phenylalanine, the CDR3 has a length of 13 residues. Left in the record is the CDR3 DNA by itself, 39 bases read in frame from the first base. The donors were included in the validation cohort of around 120 subjects, a group kept apart from the roughly 700-subject first cohort. Library preparation employed the immunoSEQ multiplex PCR assay. As for the original processing: To diagnose cytomegalovirus status from the catalog of TCR beta chain sequences, a statistical classification framework was built. TCRdb took over this immuneACCESS table, retaining in-frame rearrangements with V and J assigned. Such tables are incomplete; in checked studies, under half of the missing clones stem from an unresolved V gene, and the remainder is unexplained. V and J calls and clone size are as listed in that table; D and trimming were resolved from the DNA. The sample profile shows 110,000 to 150,000 clones; about 89% of them were found once. The ten largest clones add up to 0.6% to 0.8% of the sample.

On this clone: There is no known antigen for this receptor. No qualities accompany the bases; no much larger clone lies one base away.

The sequence derives from a man aged 18-30 years in good health and CMV-seronegative. Recombination linked TRBV5-1 to TRBJ1-1, and TRBD1 matches 8 of the central bases. Source material: PBMCs. At the DNA level, the sequence is TGCGCCAGCACCACAGGGGGGAACACTGAAGCTTTCTTT. Translated, this gives CASTTGGNTEAFF.